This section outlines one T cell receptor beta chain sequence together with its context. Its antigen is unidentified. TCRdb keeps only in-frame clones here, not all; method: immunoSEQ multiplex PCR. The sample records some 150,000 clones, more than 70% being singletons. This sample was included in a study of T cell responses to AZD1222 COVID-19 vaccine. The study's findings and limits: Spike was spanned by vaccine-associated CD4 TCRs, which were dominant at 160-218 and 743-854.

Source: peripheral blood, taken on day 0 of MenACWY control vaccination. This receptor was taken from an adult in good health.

CDR3 protein: CASRHPRTGEKLFF. Written as DNA, the CDR3 is TGTGCCAGCAGACACCCGAGGACAGGGGAAAAACTGTTTTTT. The chain uses TRBV27 and TRBJ1-4; TRBD1 matches at 8 bases. CDR1 and CDR2 (germline): MNHEY, SMNVEV (reference sequence). The V gene end was trimmed by 6 bases and the J gene end by 8 bases; junction bases not matched to a gene: 8. The CDR3 covers 14 residues.